A single count supports the clone carrying this TCR beta chain. What it recognizes is unknown. The sample is drawn from a study of T-cell reconstitution after alpha-beta-depleted transplantation in children. Findings and caveats of the study: A year had passed since transplant, and T-cell counts and diversity by then came mostly from newly produced T cells. At around two months after transplant, the alpha-beta T cells were reportedly derived from several hundred expanded clones that came from non-depleted graft cells.

Trimming at V came to 0 bases and at J to 5 bases, leaving 6 bases not matched to a gene. Germline CDR1 LGHNA, CDR2 YNFKEQ. CDR3 length: 17 residues. For TCRbeta, the library was prepared with unique molecular identifiers. One entry per CDR3 protein, called by TCRdb with MiXCR from the PCR reads. The sample holds about a million distinct CDR3 sequences, roughly 29% seen once. This clonotype was sampled from a boy in the first two years of life who had a stem cell transplant for SCID, so the T cells may come from the graft donor. J is TRBJ2-5 and V is TRBV4-2, with 13 positions matching TRBD2. The sequences come from PBMCs, mostly from graft donor cells, collected 360 days after TCRalphabeta/CD19-depleted stem cell transplant. The CDR3 sequence: CASSQDTRTSGGETQYF. CDR3 sequence (DNA): TGTGCCAGCAGCCAAGATACCAGGACTAGCGGGGGTGAGACCCAGTACTTC.